A single TCR beta chain is shown here with its context. 13 Jbeta primers and 60 Vbeta primers were used for the PCR. The protocol was immunoSEQ multiplex PCR, while the TCRdb copy is restricted to in-frame clones and leaves out a portion. The table gives more than 95,000 clones; the top ten clones make up 3% to 3.5% of it. The record originates from a study of cytomegalovirus exposure and HLA in healthy donors. Germline CDR1 MNHEY, CDR2 SVGAGI. The V and J ends lost 3 bases and 6 bases respectively, with 8 bases between them. This CDR3 has 13 amino acids. The receptor was isolated from a man in his forties or fifties in good health and CMV-seronegative. The V call is TRBV6-5, the J call TRBJ2-2, with TRBD1 as a possible D gene (5 bases). Sequenced sample: PBMCs. In DNA form, the CDR3 reads TGTGCCAGCAGTTATGGGGCCCCCGGGGAGCTGTTTTTT. Its protein is CASSYGAPGELFF.